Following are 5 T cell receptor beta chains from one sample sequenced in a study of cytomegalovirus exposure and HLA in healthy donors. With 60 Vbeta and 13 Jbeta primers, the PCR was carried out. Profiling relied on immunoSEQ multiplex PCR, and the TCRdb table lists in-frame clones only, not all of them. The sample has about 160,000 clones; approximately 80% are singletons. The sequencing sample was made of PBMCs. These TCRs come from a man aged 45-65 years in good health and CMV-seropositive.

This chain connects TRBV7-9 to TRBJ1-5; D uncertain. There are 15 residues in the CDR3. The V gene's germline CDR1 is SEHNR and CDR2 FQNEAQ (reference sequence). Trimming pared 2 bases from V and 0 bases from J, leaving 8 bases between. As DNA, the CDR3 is TGTGCCAGCAGCTTAAACATCGATAGCAATCAGCCCCAGCATTTT. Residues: CASSLNIDSNQPQHF.

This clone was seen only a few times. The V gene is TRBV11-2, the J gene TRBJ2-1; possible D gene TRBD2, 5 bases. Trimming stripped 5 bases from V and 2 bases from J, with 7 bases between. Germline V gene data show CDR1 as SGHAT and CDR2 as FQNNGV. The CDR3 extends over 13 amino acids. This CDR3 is CASSPRAYNEQFF. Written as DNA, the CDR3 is TGTGCCAGCAGCCCGAGGGCCTACAATGAGCAGTTCTTC.

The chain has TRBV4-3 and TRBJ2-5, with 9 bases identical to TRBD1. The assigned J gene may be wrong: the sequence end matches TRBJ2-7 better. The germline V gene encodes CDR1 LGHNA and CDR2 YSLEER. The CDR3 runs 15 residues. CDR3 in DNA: TGCGCCAGCAGCCAAGGTGGACAGGGGAGGTACGAGCAGTACTTC. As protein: CASSQGGQGRYEQYF.

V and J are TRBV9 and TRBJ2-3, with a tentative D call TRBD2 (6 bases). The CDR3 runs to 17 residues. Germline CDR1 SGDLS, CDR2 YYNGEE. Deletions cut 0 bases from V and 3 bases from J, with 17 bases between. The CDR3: CASSVATLASGTDTQYF. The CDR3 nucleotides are TGTGCCAGCAGCGTAGCTACGCTAGCGAGCGGGACAGATACGCAGTATTTT. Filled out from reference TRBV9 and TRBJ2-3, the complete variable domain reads DSGVTQTPKHLITATGQRVTLRCSPRSGDLSVYWYQQSLDQGLQFLIQYYNGEERAKGNILERFSAQQFPDLHSELNLSSLELGDSALYFCASSVATLASGTDTQYFGPGTRLTVL.

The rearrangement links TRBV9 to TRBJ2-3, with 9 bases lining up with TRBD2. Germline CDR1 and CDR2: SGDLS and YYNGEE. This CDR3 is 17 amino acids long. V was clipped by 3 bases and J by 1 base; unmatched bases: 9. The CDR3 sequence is CASSAFSSGARTDTQYF. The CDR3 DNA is TGTGCCAGCAGCGCTTTTTCTAGCGGGGCCCGCACAGATACGCAGTATTTT.